This T cell receptor (beta chain) was identified during a study of OX40 agonist ivuxolimab in advanced cancers. The overall study: The patients' treatment was ivuxolimab, an agonistic anti-OX40 (CD134) antibody.

The germline V and J ends were trimmed by 2 bases and 6 bases, with 4 bases remaining between them. The CDR3 is made up of 12 amino acids. The germline V gene encodes CDR1 MNHEY and CDR2 SMNVEV (reference sequence). Profiling relied on immunoSEQ multiplex PCR, and the TCRdb table lists in-frame clones only, not all of them. The sample contains roughly 44,000 clones, about 85% of which appear only once. As to this clone: Its antigen is still unknown.

Study-wide findings and caveats: With doses of 0.1 to 3.0 mg/kg, CD4+ and CD8+ blood T cells had undergone clonal expansion by week 6. Average numbers of expanded clones were greater in CD8+ T cells than in CD4+. Expanded peripheral T-cell antigen specificity went undetermined.

The chain has TRBV27 and TRBJ2-2; D remains unclear. The receptor's source is an adult with an advanced solid tumor such as melanoma, head and neck, liver or kidney cancer. The source material was CD4+ or CD8+ T cells sorted from blood, sampled in a trial of the OX40 agonist ivuxolimab. CDR3 sequence: CASSLIAGELFF. For the CDR3, the DNA is TGTGCCAGCAGTTTAATTGCCGGGGAGCTGTTTTTT.